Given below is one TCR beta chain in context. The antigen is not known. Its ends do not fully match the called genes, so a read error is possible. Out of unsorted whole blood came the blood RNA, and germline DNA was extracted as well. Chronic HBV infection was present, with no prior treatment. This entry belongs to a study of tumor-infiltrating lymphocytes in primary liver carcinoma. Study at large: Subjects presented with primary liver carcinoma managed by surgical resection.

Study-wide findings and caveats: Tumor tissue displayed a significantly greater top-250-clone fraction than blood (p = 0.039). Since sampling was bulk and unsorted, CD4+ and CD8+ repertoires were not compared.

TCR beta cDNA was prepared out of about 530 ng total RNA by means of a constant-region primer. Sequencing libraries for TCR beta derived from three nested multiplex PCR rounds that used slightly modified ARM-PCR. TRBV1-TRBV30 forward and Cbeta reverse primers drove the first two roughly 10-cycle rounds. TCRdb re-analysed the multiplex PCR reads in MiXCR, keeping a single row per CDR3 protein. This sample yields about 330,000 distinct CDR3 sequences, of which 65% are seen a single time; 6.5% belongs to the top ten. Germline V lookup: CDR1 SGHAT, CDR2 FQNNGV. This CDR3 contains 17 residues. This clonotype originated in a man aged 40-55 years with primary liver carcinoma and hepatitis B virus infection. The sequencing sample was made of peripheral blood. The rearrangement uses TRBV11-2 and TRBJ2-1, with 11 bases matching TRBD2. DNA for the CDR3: TGTACCAGCAGCAGAGGGACTAGCGGCAGCTCCTTCAATGAGCAGTTCTTC. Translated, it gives CTSSRGTSGSSFNEQFF.